This T cell receptor beta chain was retrieved from a study of HIV-infected patients and healthy controls. Whole-study results and caveats: The seeming recovery of the Gini index after therapy in HIV-infected patients vanished in size-matched data.

Reverse transcription used around 500 ng RNA and constant-region primers for alpha and beta. Each of the alpha and beta chains got its own library through chain-specific third strand synthesis with indices. A 5' RACE adapter with a random hexamer and the SP2 primer site was joined to cDNA. After a brief PCR adding P5, P7 and a second index, roughly 24 amplification cycles followed. TCRdb re-derived calls from the 5' RACE reads in MiXCR, one entry per CDR3 protein. Among about 9,600 distinct CDR3 sequences, around 7% were seen once, and the ten largest hold under 40%. All unsorted peripheral T cells were captured because whole blood was used without fractionation. People with immunomodulatory therapy, recent vaccination or treatment interruptions were not enrolled. Many counts were recorded for this clonotype. Its target is unknown. Per the germline V gene, CDR1 is SNHLY and CDR2 is FYNNEI. V shed 6 bases and J shed 2 bases, with 5 bases lying between them. The CDR3 has 11 amino acids.

Sequences were derived from blood, sampled before antiretroviral therapy. This TCR came from an adult with HIV infection. The chain carries TRBV2 and TRBJ2-7; D is uncertain. CDR3 protein: CASSIAYEQYF. The CDR3 DNA reads as TGTGCCAGCAGCATCGCCTACGAGCAGTACTTC.